This entry lists 9 T cell receptor beta chains sequenced from one sample in a study of cytomegalovirus exposure and HLA in healthy donors (dated by TCRdb to 2015 to 2018). The library came from the immunoSEQ multiplex PCR assay. A mixture of 60 forward primers for TCR Vbeta segments and 13 reverse primers for TCR Jbeta segments was used in the multiplex PCR. Held by TCRdb, this immuneACCESS table contains in-frame sequences only and omits some clones. Under half of the omission traces to an unresolved V gene where checked; the cause of the rest is unknown. Counted in this sample were roughly 180,000 clones; around 80% of them appeared once. The ten largest clones take up 0.65% to 0.85% of the sample. The specimen sequenced was PBMCs. The receptors were gathered from a female donor in good health and CMV-seronegative.

The chain has TRBV2 and TRBJ2-3; D perhaps matches TRBD1 (6 bases). CDR3 length: 15 residues. The germline CDR1 and CDR2 sequences are SNHLY and FYNNEI. The ends were cut back, 3 bases at V and 2 bases at J, with 12 bases in the middle. As DNA, the CDR3 is TGTGCCAGCAGTGAGCAGGGGTTTCCCACAGATACGCAGTATTTT. This gives the protein CASSEQGFPTDTQYF.

This chain links TRBV4-2 with TRBJ1-2; D is possibly TRBD1 (6 bases). The V and J ends lost 2 bases and 10 bases respectively, with 14 bases between them. This CDR3 contains 13 residues. Germline loops: CDR1 LGHNA, CDR2 YNFKEQ. The CDR3 bases are TGTGCCAGCAGCCAACAGCCCAGGGACATCTACACCTTC. Its protein is CASSQQPRDIYTF.

The V call is TRBV29-1, the J call TRBJ2-7, with 9 positions matching TRBD1. Germline V gene data show CDR1 as SQVTM and CDR2 as ANQGSEA. CDR3 length: 14 residues. V gave up 6 bases and J gave up 4 bases; unmatched junction bases: 10. The CDR3 region is CSVVEGQGRYEQYF. For the CDR3, the DNA is TGCAGCGTAGTCGAGGGACAGGGTCGGTACGAGCAGTACTTC.

The rearrangement uses TRBV15 and TRBJ1-2; TRBD1 might be the D (6 bases). The CDR3 sequence is 15 residues long. Trimming left V 0 bases short and J 4 bases short, with 12 bases between. Germline-derived CDR1 and CDR2 are LNHNV and YYDKDF (reference sequence). The CDR3, as DNA: TGTGCCACCAGCAGAGATGTCGACAGGATCTATGGCTACACCTTC. Its protein is CATSRDVDRIYGYTF.

The chain uses TRBV11-2 and TRBJ1-1; 8 bases fit TRBD1. CDR1 is SGHAT, CDR2 FQNNGV, per germline. Trimming took 3 bases from V and 1 from J; bases not matched to a gene: 4. This CDR3 is built from 15 residues. DNA for the CDR3: TGTGCCAGCAGCTTCTCCGGGACAGGGAACACTGAAGCTTTCTTT. This gives the protein CASSFSGTGNTEAFF. Complete variable domain (other parts from reference TRBV11-2 and TRBJ1-1): EAGVAQSPRYKIIEKRQSVAFWCNPISGHATLYWYQQILGQGPKLLIQFQNNGVVDDSQLPKDRFSAERLKGVDSTLKIQPAKLEDSAVYLCASSFSGTGNTEAFFGQGTRLTVV.

This rearrangement joins TRBV7-2 to TRBJ2-1, with D possibly matching TRBD2 (5 bases). Germline CDR1 and CDR2: SGHTA and FQGNSA. There are 13 residues in the CDR3. V lost 5 bases and J lost 9, with 14 bases in between. CDR3 DNA: TGTGCCAGCAGCCTAATCCGGGATTCTGAGCAGTTCTTC. Its protein product is CASSLIRDSEQFF.

This clone was counted once. The chain employs TRBV5-5 and TRBJ2-5; D may be TRBD2 (5 bases). The germline CDR1 and CDR2 sequences are SGHKS and YYEKEE (reference sequence). There are 15 residues in the CDR3. V was shortened by 0 bases and J by 1 base, with 10 bases between the two germline ends. In DNA form, the CDR3 reads TGTGCCAGCAGCTTGGATGGCGGACTCCAAGAGACCCAGTACTTC. Its protein is CASSLDGGLQETQYF.

The V and J genes are TRBV7-2 and TRBJ2-5; maybe TRBD2 (7 bases). Germline-derived CDR1 and CDR2 are SGHTA and FQGNSA. This CDR3 is 14 amino acids long. The V and J ends lost 5 bases and 4 bases respectively, with 14 bases between them. The CDR3 loop is CASSPTGGRETQYF. The DNA of the CDR3 is TGTGCCAGCAGCCCCACGGGGGGCCGAGAGACCCAGTACTTC. The complete variable domain, with remaining parts taken from reference TRBV7-2 and TRBJ2-5, reads GAGVSQSPSNKVTEKGKDVELRCDPISGHTALYWYRQSLGQGLEFLIYFQGNSAPDKSGLPSDRFSAERTGGSVSTLTIQRTQQEDSAVYLCASSPTGGRETQYFGPGTRLLVL.

This rearrangement joins TRBV19 to TRBJ1-1; TRBD1 might be the D (6 bases). The germline V gene has CDR1 LNHDA and CDR2 SQIVND (reference sequence). This CDR3 is 14 amino acids long. V lost 5 bases and J lost 4, with 14 bases in between. CDR3 sequence reads: CASSPQGLRTEAFF. In nucleotides, the CDR3 is TGTGCCAGTAGTCCACAGGGTTTACGCACTGAAGCTTTCTTT. The full variable domain, in which reference TRBV19 and TRBJ1-1 provide the parts outside the CDR3, is DGGITQSPKYLFRKEGQNVTLSCEQNLNHDAMYWYRQDPGQGLRLIYYSQIVNDFQKGDIAEGYSVSREKKESFPLTVTSAQKNPTAFYLCASSPQGLRTEAFFGQGTRLTVV.